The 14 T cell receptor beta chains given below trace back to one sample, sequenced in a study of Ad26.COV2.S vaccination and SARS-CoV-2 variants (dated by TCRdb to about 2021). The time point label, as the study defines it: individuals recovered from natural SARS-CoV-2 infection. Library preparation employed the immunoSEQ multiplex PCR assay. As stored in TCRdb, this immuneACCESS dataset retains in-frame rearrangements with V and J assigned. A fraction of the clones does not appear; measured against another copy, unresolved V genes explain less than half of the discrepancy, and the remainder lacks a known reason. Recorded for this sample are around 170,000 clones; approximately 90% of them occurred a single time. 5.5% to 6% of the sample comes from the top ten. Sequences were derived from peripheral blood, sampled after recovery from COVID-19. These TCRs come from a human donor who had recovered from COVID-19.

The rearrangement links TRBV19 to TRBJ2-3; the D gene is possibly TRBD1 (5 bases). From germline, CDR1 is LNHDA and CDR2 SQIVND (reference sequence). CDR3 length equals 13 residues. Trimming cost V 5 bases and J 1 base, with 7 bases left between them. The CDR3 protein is CASSLGGTDTQYF. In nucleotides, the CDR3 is TGTGCCAGTAGTCTAGGGGGCACAGATACGCAGTATTTT.

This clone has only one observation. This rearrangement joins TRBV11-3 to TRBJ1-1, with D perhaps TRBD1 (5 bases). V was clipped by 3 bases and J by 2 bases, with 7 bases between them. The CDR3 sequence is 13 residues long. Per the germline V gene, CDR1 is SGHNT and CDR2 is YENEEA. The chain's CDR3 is CASSLGDNTEAFF. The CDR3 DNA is TGTGCCAGCAGCTTGGGGGATAACACTGAAGCTTTCTTT.

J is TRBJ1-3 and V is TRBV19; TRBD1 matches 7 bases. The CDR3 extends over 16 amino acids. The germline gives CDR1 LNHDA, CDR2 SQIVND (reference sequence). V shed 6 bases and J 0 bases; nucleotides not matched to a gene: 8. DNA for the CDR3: TGTGCCAGTAGAACAGGGGACTTACTCTCTGGAAACACCATATATTTT. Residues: CASRTGDLLSGNTIYF.

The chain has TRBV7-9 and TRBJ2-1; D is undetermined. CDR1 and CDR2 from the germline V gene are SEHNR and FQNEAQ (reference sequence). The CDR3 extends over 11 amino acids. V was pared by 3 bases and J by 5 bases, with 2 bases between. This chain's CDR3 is CASSFDNEQFF. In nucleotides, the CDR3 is TGTGCCAGCAGCTTTGACAATGAGCAGTTCTTC.

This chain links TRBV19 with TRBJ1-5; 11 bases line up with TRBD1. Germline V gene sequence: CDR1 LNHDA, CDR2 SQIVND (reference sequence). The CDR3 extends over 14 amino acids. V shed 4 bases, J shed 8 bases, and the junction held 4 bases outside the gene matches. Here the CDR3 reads CASSSGQGAKPQHF. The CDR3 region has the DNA TGTGCCAGTAGTAGCGGACAGGGGGCCAAGCCCCAGCATTTT.

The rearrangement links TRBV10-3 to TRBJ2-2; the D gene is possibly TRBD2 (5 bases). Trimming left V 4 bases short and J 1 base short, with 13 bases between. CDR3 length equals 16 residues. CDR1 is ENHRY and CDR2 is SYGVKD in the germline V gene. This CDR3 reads CAISGSGSENTGELFF. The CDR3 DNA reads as TGTGCCATCAGTGGGTCTGGGAGCGAGAACACCGGGGAGCTGTTTTTT.

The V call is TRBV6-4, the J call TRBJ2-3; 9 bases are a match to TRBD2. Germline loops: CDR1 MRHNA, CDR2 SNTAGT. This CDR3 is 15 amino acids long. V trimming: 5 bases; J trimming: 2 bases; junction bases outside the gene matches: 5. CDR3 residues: CASSQLAGSTDTQYF. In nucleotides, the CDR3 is TGTGCCAGCAGTCAGCTAGCGGGGTCCACAGATACGCAGTATTTT.

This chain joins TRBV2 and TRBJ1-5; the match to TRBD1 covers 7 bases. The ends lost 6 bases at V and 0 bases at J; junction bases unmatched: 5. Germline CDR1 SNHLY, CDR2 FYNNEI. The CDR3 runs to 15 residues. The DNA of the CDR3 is TGTGCCAGCAGAAGGGACAGTCCTAGCAATCAGCCCCAGCATTTT. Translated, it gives CASRRDSPSNQPQHF. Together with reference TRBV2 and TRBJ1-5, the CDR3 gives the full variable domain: EPEVTQTPSHQVTQMGQEVILRCVPISNHLYFYWYRQILGQKVEFLVSFYNNEISEKSEIFDDQFSVERPDGSNFTLKIRSTKLEDSAMYFCASRRDSPSNQPQHFGDGTRLSIL.

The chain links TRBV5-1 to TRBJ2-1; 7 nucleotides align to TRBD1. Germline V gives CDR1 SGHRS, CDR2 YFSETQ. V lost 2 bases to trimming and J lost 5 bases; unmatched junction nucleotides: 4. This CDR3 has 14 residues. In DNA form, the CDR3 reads TGCGCCAGCAGCTTACAGGGGTCCAACAATGAGCAGTTCTTC. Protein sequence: CASSLQGSNNEQFF. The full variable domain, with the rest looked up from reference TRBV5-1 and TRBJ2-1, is KAGVTQTPRYLIKTRGQQVTLSCSPISGHRSVSWYQQTPGQGLQFLFEYFSETQRNKGNFPGRFSGRQFSNSRSEMNVSTLELGDSALYLCASSLQGSNNEQFFGPGTRLTVL.

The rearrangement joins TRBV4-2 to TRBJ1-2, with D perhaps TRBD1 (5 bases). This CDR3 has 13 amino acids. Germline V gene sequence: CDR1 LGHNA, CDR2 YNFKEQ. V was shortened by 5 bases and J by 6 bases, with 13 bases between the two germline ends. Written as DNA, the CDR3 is TGTGCCAGCAGCGACCGGGACGGAGATGGCTACACCTTC. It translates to CASSDRDGDGYTF.

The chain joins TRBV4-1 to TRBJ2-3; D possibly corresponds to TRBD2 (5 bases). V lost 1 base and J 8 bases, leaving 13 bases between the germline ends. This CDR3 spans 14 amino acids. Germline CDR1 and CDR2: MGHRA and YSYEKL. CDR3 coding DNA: TGCGCCAGCAGCCAAGTAGGGAGCAATGGTACGCAGTATTTT. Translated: CASSQVGSNGTQYF.

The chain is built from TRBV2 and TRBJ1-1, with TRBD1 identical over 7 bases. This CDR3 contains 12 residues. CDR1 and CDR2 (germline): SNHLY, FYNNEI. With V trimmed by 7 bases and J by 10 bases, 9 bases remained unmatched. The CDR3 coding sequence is TGTGCCAGCACCCTTACAGGGGAGGTAGCTTTCTTT. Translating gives CASTLTGEVAFF.

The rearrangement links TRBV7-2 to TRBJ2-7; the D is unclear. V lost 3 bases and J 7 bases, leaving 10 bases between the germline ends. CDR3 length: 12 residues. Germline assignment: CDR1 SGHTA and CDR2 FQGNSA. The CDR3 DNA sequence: TGTGCCAGCAGCTTTGAGACGCCGGAGCAGTACTTC. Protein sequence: CASSFETPEQYF.

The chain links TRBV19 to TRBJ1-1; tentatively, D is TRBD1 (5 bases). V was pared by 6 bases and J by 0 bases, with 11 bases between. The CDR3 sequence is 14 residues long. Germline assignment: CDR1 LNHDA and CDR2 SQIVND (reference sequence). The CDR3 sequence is CASSPLTVNTEAFF. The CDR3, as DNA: TGTGCCAGTAGCCCTTTGACAGTGAACACTGAAGCTTTCTTT.